The T cell receptor (beta chain) described here comes from a study of CD8 T cells in Susac syndrome. RNA was extracted with the RNeasy kit, and a quantity of about 0.5 to 1 ug was reverse transcribed using random hexamers. MiXCR, run by TCRdb on the immunoSEQ multiplex PCR reads, gives a single entry per CDR3 protein. The sample includes roughly 140,000 distinct CDR3 sequences, approximately 94% of them seen just once. Points on this clonotype: Its specificity is unknown.

Study-level findings and limits: It was acknowledged by the study that relatively few individuals were included in its TCR sequencing and HLA analysis.

Trimming removed 0 bases from V and 8 bases from J, with 16 bases in between. Per germline, CDR1 LGHDT and CDR2 YNNKEL (reference sequence). The CDR3 sequence is 15 residues long. The TCR originated in a human donor with Susac syndrome. The chain is built from TRBV3-1 and TRBJ1-2, with D unresolved. Material for sequencing was CD4+ T cells from PBMCs. In DNA form, the CDR3 reads TGTGCCAGCAGCCAAGAGCAGAGCGCCTGGCGGGGCTACACCTTC. Its protein product is CASSQEQSAWRGYTF.